This T cell receptor (beta chain) was profiled in a study of blood T cell dynamics during melanoma immunotherapy (dated by TCRdb to the early 2020s). The study in broad terms: Patients with metastatic melanoma were treated with first-line pembrolizumab or nivolumab plus ipilimumab as standard of care in the United Kingdom. To identify early correlates of response, the study profiled peripheral T cell receptor repertoires in patients with metastatic melanoma before and after one cycle of checkpoint inhibitor therapy. The training cohort consisted of consecutive patients, while an additional independent group of patients from the same centre was pooled to form an external validation set. Results the study describes overall, beyond this receptor: A bifurcated reorganization of the PBMC repertoire at W3, with increased clonality or increased diversity, was observed in patients who later achieved disease control, unlike in progressors. The study was unable to establish whether the T cell clones driving the repertoire changes were melanoma-specific or instead reflected general immune activation. The relatively small sample size was acknowledged as something that could potentially limit how far the results can be generalized.

On this clone itself: There is no known antigen for this receptor. No per-base quality is available; no much larger clone lies one base away.

Every bulk PBMC sample had a fixed 350 ng of DNA loaded. TCR beta CDR3 sequences were amplified from genomic DNA using the immunoSEQ TCRb Assay kit according to manufacturer instructions. The KAPA Library Quantification Kit for Illumina platforms was used to quantify the pooled libraries by qPCR. Pooled libraries were clustered at roughly 0.6-1.1 pM and sequenced on an Illumina NextSeq 500. Turning to the authors' computational methods: TCR data were analyzed with immunoSEQ ANALYZER and the R LymphoSeq package. A rearrangement efficiency score was calculated as productive divided by the sum of productive and non-productive CDR3 sequences. Clonality was measured with the Gini coefficient and diversity with the Renyi index at alpha=1, and both measures were compared pairwise between timepoints within each patient. In LymphoSeq, clonal relatedness was computed with an edit distance of 3 and repertoire similarity was computed with the Bhattacharyya coefficient. To classify response, a linear discriminant analysis based on week-3 changes in clonality and diversity was built using the R MASS and caret packages. The clones in this table, taken by TCRdb from immuneACCESS, are in-frame only. Not every clone is retained; where verified, under half of the shortfall comes from an unresolved V gene, and the cause of the rest is unknown. The V and J calls and the clone size are those of that table, but D and trimming were determined from the DNA. Present in this sample are about 10,000 clones, about 88% of which were seen just once. 10% of the sample rests with the top ten.

CDR3 length: 15 amino acids, cysteine to phenylalanine. The DNA shown is the 45-base CDR3, in frame from base 1. In the germline V gene (reference sequence), CDR1 corresponds to WNHNN and CDR2 to SYGVQD. V loses 0 bases, J loses 11 bases, and the germline ends lie 17 bases apart. The label giving this sample's time point can be read as: pre-treatment baseline. Blood samples were taken at two points: before treatment (T0) and at week 3 (W3), which came after the first cycle of checkpoint blockade. Except for a couple of patients with rapid clinical progression, response was assessed 12 weeks after the first infusion by RECIST 1.1; disease control meant complete response, partial response or stable disease. Patients were not eligible if they had prior systemic cancer treatment, concomitant immunosuppressant therapy or synchronous other active malignancies. TCR beta was sequenced in both bulk PBMC and plasma cell-free DNA in order to track circulating cells as well as T cell turnover. Lymphoprep and SepMate tubes were used to isolate PBMC from blood, and red cell lysis was then performed. DNA from PBMC and sorted T cell subsets was extracted with QIAamp DNA Blood Mini kits.

This clonotype originated in a human donor with melanoma. This sample comprised blood, obtained from a patient treated with checkpoint blockade. In this chain, TRBV10-1 is recombined with TRBJ2-1, with TRBD2 perhaps the D gene, on 6 matching bases. The nucleotide sequence is TGCGCCAGCAGTGAGTCGAGACTAGACCCTTCGAAGCAGTTCTTC. The resulting protein is CASSESRLDPSKQFF.